This TCR beta chain was obtained from a study of T cell repertoires in cytomegalovirus infection. Findings and caveats of the study: Ex vivo responses were dominated by HLA-C-restricted CMV-specific TCR beta clonotypes.

About this clonotype itself: The target antigen is unknown.

Germline CDR1 DFQATT, CDR2 SNEGSKA (reference sequence). Trimming pared 5 bases from V and 0 bases from J, leaving 14 bases between. This CDR3 spans 15 amino acids. Each CDR3 protein is one row after TCRdb ran MiXCR on the reads. The sample yields 750,000 to 900,000 distinct CDR3 sequences, about 27% seen once. The receptor was isolated from a human donor in good health (CMV status not recorded). Some clones in this sample may be carry-over from other donors' samples. The chain carries TRBV20-1 and TRBJ1-3; D might be TRBD1 (5 bases). Specimen: cultured CD8+ T cells from PBMCs, collected from culture after CMV antigen stimulation. The DNA for the CDR3 is TGCAGTGCTCCATTGTGGGGGAGCTCTGGAAACACCATATATTTT. Translation gives CSAPLWGSSGNTIYF.